This T cell receptor (beta chain) is from a study of technical replicates of blood from several donors. The CDR3 has 16 residues. The V end was cut by 0 bases, the J end by 0 bases, with 12 bases between. Germline lookup yields CDR1 SGHDN and CDR2 FVKESK. Produced via immunoSEQ multiplex PCR; TCRdb's table is partial and in-frame only. Among more than 65,000 clones listed, 90% to 95% were seen once. The chain links TRBV14 to TRBJ2-7; unclear D gene. Sequenced material: T cells isolated from PBMCs. The receptor's source is a human donor in good health. CDR3 sequence reads: CASSQDGTYYSYEQYF. CDR3 in DNA: TGTGCCAGCAGCCAAGACGGCACATACTACTCCTACGAGCAGTACTTC.